This T cell receptor (beta chain) was observed in a study of T cells in Graves' hyperthyroidism and ophthalmopathy. Findings of the study overall: Most thyroid clonotypes expanded above 0.001 were also detected in blood.

The V gene's germline CDR1 is SQVTM and CDR2 ANQGSEA. Trimming cost V 0 bases and J 3 bases, with 4 bases left between them. This CDR3 spans 12 amino acids. RNA transcripts yielded amplified TCR beta CDR3 regions. The TCR CDR3 first-round RT-PCR relied on the HTBI primer set. Each CDR3 protein is one row after TCRdb ran MiXCR on the multiplex PCR reads. Of about 400,000 distinct CDR3 sequences in the sample, around 25% were seen once. As regards this clonotype: The antigen remains unidentified.

With a duration under 2 months, the hyperthyroidism was newly diagnosed in patients aged 18 to 65. Uncontrolled infection, other autoimmune disease, pregnancy and lactation each barred patients from inclusion. V usage is TRBV29-1 and J usage is TRBJ2-3, with D hard to call. This TCR was recovered from a man in his forties or fifties with Graves' hyperthyroidism. Sequencing input: blood. The CDR3 coding sequence is TGCAGCGTTGAAGATCGGACAGATACGCAGTATTTT. This translates into CSVEDRTDTQYF.